Detailed here is one T cell receptor (beta chain). No antigen is known for it. These data come from a study of Ad26.COV2.S vaccination and SARS-CoV-2 variants. Study details: Donor joined the COV1001 Ad26.COV2.S trial arm. Broader study findings: Measures of TCR breadth and depth may have fallen short of total T cell responses.

The method was immunoSEQ multiplex PCR; TCRdb's version includes in-frame clones alone and lacks a portion of them. The repertoire holds approximately 420,000 clones, with approximately 90% as singletons. Treatment specified: around 19 received Ad26.COV2.S at low or high dose, single or two shots; 5 received placebo; per-sample allocation not given. Specimens were obtained on day 63 following the first vaccine or placebo injection. This CDR3 comprises 14 residues. In germline, CDR1 is SGDLS, CDR2 YYNGEE. Trimming removed 0 bases at V and 7 bases at J, with 11 bases between. This TCR came from a person aged 18-65 years who received the Ad26.COV2.S COVID-19 vaccine or a placebo. V is TRBV9 and J is TRBJ2-1; D unclear. Here the sequenced sample was peripheral blood, taken in a trial of Ad26.COV2.S vaccine versus placebo. CDR3 sequence reads: CASSVGIGMNEQFF. For the CDR3, the DNA is TGTGCCAGCAGCGTAGGAATCGGAATGAATGAGCAGTTCTTC.